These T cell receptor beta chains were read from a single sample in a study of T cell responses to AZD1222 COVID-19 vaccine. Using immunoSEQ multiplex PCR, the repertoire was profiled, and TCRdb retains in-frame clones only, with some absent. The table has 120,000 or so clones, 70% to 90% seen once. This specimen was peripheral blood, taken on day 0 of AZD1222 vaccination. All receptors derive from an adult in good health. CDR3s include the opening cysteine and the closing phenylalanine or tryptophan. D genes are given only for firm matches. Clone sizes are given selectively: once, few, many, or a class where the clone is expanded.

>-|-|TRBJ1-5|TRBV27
CASSLFPYSNQPQHF
TGTGCCAGCAGTTTATTCCCTTATAGCAATCAGCCCCAGCATTTT
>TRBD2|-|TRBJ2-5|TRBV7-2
CASSGAGGPETQYF
TGTGCCAGCTCTGGGGCGGGAGGCCCAGAGACCCAGTACTTC
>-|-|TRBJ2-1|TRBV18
CASSLSSKGNEQFF
TGTGCCAGCTCCCTCTCCTCAAAGGGCAATGAGCAGTTCTTC
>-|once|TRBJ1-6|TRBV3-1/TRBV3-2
CASSQDLGRRPLHF
TGTGCCAGCAGCCAAGATTTAGGCCGGCGACCCCTCCACTTT
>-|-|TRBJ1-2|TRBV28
CASSPMPVVGYTF
TGTGCCAGCAGTCCTATGCCTGTGGTTGGCTACACCTTC
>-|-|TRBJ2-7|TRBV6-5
CASSSLTGYEQYF
TGTGCCAGCAGTTCCCTAACAGGGTACGAGCAGTACTTC
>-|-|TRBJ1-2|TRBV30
CAWSQTNWGQGSYGYTF
TGTGCCTGGAGCCAAACAAACTGGGGCCAGGGAAGTTATGGCTACACCTTC
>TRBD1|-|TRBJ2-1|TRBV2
CATSGGTGQFF
TGTGCCACTAGTGGGGGGACAGGACAGTTCTTC
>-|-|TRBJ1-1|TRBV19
CASSWGGATEAFF
TGTGCCAGTTCGTGGGGGGGGGCAACTGAAGCTTTCTTT
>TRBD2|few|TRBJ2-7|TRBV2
CASSESGGGLPYEQYF
TGTGCCAGCAGTGAATCAGGCGGGGGTCTTCCCTACGAGCAGTACTTC
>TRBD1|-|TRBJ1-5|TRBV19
CASRVTPGQGAGEPQHF
TGTGCCAGTAGGGTTACACCGGGACAGGGGGCGGGGGAGCCCCAGCATTTT
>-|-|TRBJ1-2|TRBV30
CAWSVTFSTSKDRANYGYTF
TGTGCCTGGAGTGTCACTTTTAGTACGTCCAAGGACAGAGCGAACTATGGCTACACCTTC